This TCR beta chain was recorded in a study of control samples from healthy donors and cancer patients. This CDR3 has 14 amino acids. Trimming shortened V by 6 bases and J by 4 bases, and 13 bases separated the two germline ends. Per the germline V gene, CDR1 is MNHNY and CDR2 is SVGAGI (reference sequence). Sequencing used immunoSEQ multiplex PCR; TCRdb keeps in-frame clones, though not all of them. The profile shows tens of thousands of clones, more than 75% of them singletons. Input material: blood. This sequence was found in a man between 50 and 59 years old in good health. The J gene is TRBJ2-1, the V gene TRBV6-6; D may be TRBD1 (6 bases). The CDR3, as DNA: TGTGCCAGCAGGGCCGGGACATTTTACAATGAGCAGTTCTTC. It encodes CASRAGTFYNEQFF.